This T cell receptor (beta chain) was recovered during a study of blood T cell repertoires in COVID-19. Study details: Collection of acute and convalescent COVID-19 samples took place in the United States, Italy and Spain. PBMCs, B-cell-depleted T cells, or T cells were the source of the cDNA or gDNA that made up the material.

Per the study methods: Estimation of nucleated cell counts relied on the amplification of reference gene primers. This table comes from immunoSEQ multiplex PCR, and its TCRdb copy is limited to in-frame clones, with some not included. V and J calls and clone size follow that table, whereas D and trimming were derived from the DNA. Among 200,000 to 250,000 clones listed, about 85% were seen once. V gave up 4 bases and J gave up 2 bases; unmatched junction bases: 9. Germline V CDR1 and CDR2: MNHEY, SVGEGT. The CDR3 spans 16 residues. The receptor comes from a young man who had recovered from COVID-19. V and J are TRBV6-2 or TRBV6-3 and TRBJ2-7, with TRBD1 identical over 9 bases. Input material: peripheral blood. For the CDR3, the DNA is TGTGCCAGCAGTTCCACGGGACAGGGTAACCCCTACGAGCAGTACGTC. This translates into CASSSTGQGNPYEQYV.